The 16 T cell receptor beta chains presented below share a single source sample, sequenced in a study of Graves' ophthalmopathy and Graves' hyperthyroidism. RNA transcripts were the template, and TCR beta CDR3 regions were amplified from them. First-round RT-PCR employed HTBI primers, with a second-round multiplex PCR after it. TCRdb called the multiplex PCR reads again in MiXCR, with one record for every CDR3 protein. The repertoire holds around 590,000 distinct CDR3 sequences, with 39% as singletons. The specimen was peripheral blood or thyroid tissue (not recorded which). All receptors derive from an adult man with Graves' hyperthyroidism.

Only one count was recorded for this clonotype. A read error is possible here, since a much larger clone lies one base away. The chain combines TRBV5-8 with TRBJ2-7, with 7 bases lining up with TRBD1. The CDR3 runs 15 residues. Germline CDR1 is SGHTS and CDR2 is YDEGEE. The CDR3 DNA sequence: TGCGCCAGCAGCTTGAGGGGACAGACTTCCTACGAGCAGTACTTC. Translating gives CASSLRGQTSYEQYF.

J is TRBJ1-2 and V is TRBV2, with D perhaps matching TRBD1 (5 bases). This CDR3 is 16 amino acids long. Trimming took off 6 bases at V and 4 bases at J, with 21 bases between the two ends. Germline-derived CDR1 and CDR2 are SNHLY and FYNNEI. Here the CDR3 reads CASRAGPQTGGYGYTF. The DNA for the CDR3 is TGTGCCAGCAGAGCCGGGCCACAGACCGGGGGCTATGGCTACACCTTC.

This clonotype came up many times. The rearrangement joins TRBV12-3 or TRBV12-4 to TRBJ1-1; unclear D gene. V lost 3 bases and J 5 bases, leaving 10 bases between the germline ends. This CDR3 is 13 amino acids long. CDR3 residues: CASSFGFGTEAFF. In nucleotides, the CDR3 is TGTGCCAGCAGTTTTGGGTTTGGGACTGAAGCTTTCTTT.

The rearrangement links TRBV20-1 to TRBJ1-6; no definite D call. V gave up 3 bases and J gave up 7 bases, with 7 bases separating them. CDR3 length equals 12 residues. The germline V gene encodes CDR1 DFQATT and CDR2 SNEGSKA (reference sequence). Written as DNA, the CDR3 is TGCAGTGCTAGGGGCCGGAATTCACCCCTCCACTTT. Its protein product is CSARGRNSPLHF.

V is TRBV7-9 and J is TRBJ1-4, with 8 bases aligning to TRBD1. Germline values: CDR1 SEHNR, CDR2 FQNEAQ (reference sequence). V lost 6 bases and J lost 8; bases outside the gene matches: 11. The CDR3 sequence is 15 residues long. The CDR3 DNA reads as TGTGCCAGCAGTCGGGTTGGACAGGGTGGCGAAAAACTGTTTTTT. It codes for CASSRVGQGGEKLFF.

The chain has TRBV7-8 and TRBJ1-5, with a weak D call TRBD1 (6 bases). This CDR3 contains 16 residues. Germline values: CDR1 SGHVS, CDR2 FQNEAQ. The ends were cut back, 5 bases at V and 11 bases at J, with 25 bases in the middle. CDR3 sequence (DNA): TGTGCCAGCAGCGAGACTAGCGGGGGGCGTCAAGAGACCCAGCATTTT. Amino acid sequence: CASSETSGGRQETQHF. The full variable domain, rest sourced from reference TRBV7-8 and TRBJ1-5, is GAGVSQSPRYKVAKRGQDVALRCDPISGHVSLFWYQQALGQGPEFLTYFQNEAQLDKSGLPSDRFFAERPEGSVSTLKIQRTQQEDSAVYLCASSETSGGRQETQHFGDGTRLSIL.

The sample holds a few counts of this clonotype. The chain recombines TRBV5-8 with TRBJ2-7; the D is unclear. The V and J ends lost 1 base and 7 bases respectively, with 12 bases between them. Looked up from germline, CDR1 is SGHTS and CDR2 is YDEGEE. The CDR3 covers 13 residues. The CDR3 sequence: CASSLSSPREQYF. The CDR3 DNA sequence: TGTGCCAGCAGCTTGTCCAGTCCGAGGGAGCAGTACTTC.

This clonotype was observed once. The chain couples TRBV9 to TRBJ2-5, with 7 bases fitting TRBD2. V gave up 0 bases and J gave up 3 bases; unmatched junction bases: 5. This CDR3 has 15 amino acids. CDR1 is SGDLS and CDR2 is YYNGEE in the germline V gene. The CDR3 region has the DNA TGTGCCAGCAGCGTAGTGGGCCTAGCGGAAGAGACCCAGTACTTC. Residues: CASSVVGLAEETQYF.

The chain combines TRBV9 with TRBJ2-2; D call uncertain. This CDR3 contains 13 residues. V was pared by 8 bases and J by 7 bases, with 15 bases between. Germline assignment: CDR1 SGDLS and CDR2 YYNGEE. The CDR3 DNA is TGTGCCAGTACCTTTCACGGCGACGGGGAGCTGTTTTTT. Translated: CASTFHGDGELFF.

Ten or more counts support this clonotype. The genes are TRBV29-1 and TRBJ2-5; D might be TRBD1 (6 bases). The V end was cut by 3 bases, the J end by 7 bases, with 15 bases between. The CDR3 consists of 13 residues. Germline CDR1 reads SQVTM; CDR2 reads ANQGSEA. The CDR3 coding sequence is TGCAGCGTTGACGCCCAGGGGCGAGGGACCCAGTACTTC. It yields the protein CSVDAQGRGTQYF.

This clonotype has at least ten counts. V gene TRBV12-3 or TRBV12-4 combines with J gene TRBJ1-4; D might be TRBD1 (6 bases). CDR3 length: 14 amino acids. The V end lost 3 bases, the J end lost 7 bases, and 12 bases lay between the germline ends. CDR3 sequence (DNA): TGTGCCAGCAGTTTTCTGGGGGCGGCTGAAAAACTGTTTTTT. This translates into CASSFLGAAEKLFF.

This clonotype was seen repeatedly, ten times or more. J is TRBJ1-5 and V is TRBV6-5, with D tentatively TRBD1 (6 bases). From germline, CDR1 is MNHEY and CDR2 SVGAGI. This CDR3 has 17 residues. The V and J ends lost 5 bases and 6 bases respectively, with 23 bases between them. CDR3 coding DNA: TGTGCCAGCAGTCCCCACCGCCGGACAGATGTGGGTCAGCCCCAGCATTTT. Translation: CASSPHRRTDVGQPQHF.

This clonotype showed up just a few times. V usage is TRBV12-3 or TRBV12-4 and J usage is TRBJ1-1; 7 bases agree with TRBD1. This CDR3 contains 16 residues. The V segment lost 7 bases and the J segment 1 base; nucleotides outside the gene matches: 12. This CDR3 reads CASTRSAGTANTEAFF. As DNA, the CDR3 is TGTGCCAGCACCAGGTCCGCCGGGACAGCGAACACTGAAGCTTTCTTT.

This clonotype was seen many times. For the CDR3, the DNA is TGCGCCAGCAGCACCGGGCCCCGAAACCCCTACGAGCAGTACTTC. Its protein product is CASSTGPRNPYEQYF. The chain joins TRBV5-1 to TRBJ2-7; D is unresolved. Trimming cost V 4 bases and J 2 bases, with 16 bases left between them. The germline V gene encodes CDR1 SGHRS and CDR2 YFSETQ. The CDR3 length is 15 residues.

J is TRBJ1-5 and V is TRBV12-3 or TRBV12-4; TRBD1 matches at 10 bases. V gave up 3 bases and J gave up 7 bases; unmatched junction bases: 15. The CDR3 has 18 residues. Here the CDR3 reads CASSFTRDRGNYEQPQHF. CDR3 nucleotides: TGTGCCAGCAGTTTTACCCGGGACAGGGGAAATTACGAGCAGCCCCAGCATTTT.

This chain links TRBV2 with TRBJ1-1; D is perhaps TRBD1 (6 bases). With 3 bases removed from V and 0 bases from J, the gap between germline ends came to 11 bases. Germline V gene lookup returns CDR1 SNHLY and CDR2 FYNNEI. This CDR3 is 15 amino acids long. This chain's CDR3 is CASSDPGTLNTEAFF. CDR3 coding DNA: TGTGCCAGCAGTGATCCTGGGACATTGAACACTGAAGCTTTCTTT.